A single sample is the source of the 21 T cell receptor beta chains below, sequenced in a study of blood T cell repertoires in COVID-19 (TCRdb year 2020). The library was obtained by the immunoSEQ multiplex PCR assay. TCRdb holds this immuneACCESS table with in-frame rearrangements only. Some clones are missing; in checked studies, unresolved V genes explain under half, and the rest has no known cause. The sample table contains some 12,000 clones; only one count was recorded for over 80% of them. About a tenth of the sample is in the top ten clones. The sequenced sample consisted of peripheral blood. The receptors derive from a human donor in a cohort sampled during active COVID-19.

Here the CDR3 DNA reads TGTGCCAGCAGTTTAGACGGCCGGAGTCGGGGTGGCTACACCTTC. This sequence encodes CASSLDGRSRGGYTF. This sequence joins TRBV28 and TRBJ1-2; no reliable D call. CDR1 is MDHEN and CDR2 is SYDVKM in the germline V gene. CDR3 length: 15 amino acids. V gave up 2 bases and J gave up 7 bases, with 17 bases separating them.

The DNA of the CDR3 is TGTGCCATCGGTCAGGGGAAATACGAGCAGTACTTC. Translated, it gives CAIGQGKYEQYF. V and J are TRBV10-3 and TRBJ2-7; tentative D call: TRBD1 (6 bases). Trimming shortened V by 8 bases and J by 4 bases, and 12 bases separated the two germline ends. Germline CDR1 ENHRY, CDR2 SYGVKD. CDR3 length equals 12 residues.

Here the CDR3 reads CASSLRGLTNEKLFF. The CDR3 nucleotides are TGTGCCAGCAGCCTCCGGGGTCTTACTAATGAAAAACTGTTTTTT. This rearrangement joins TRBV7-8 to TRBJ1-4, with D unclear. Looked up from germline, CDR1 is SGHVS and CDR2 is FQNEAQ. This CDR3 is 15 amino acids long. Trimming pared 5 bases from V and 2 bases from J, leaving 12 bases between.

V gene TRBV16 combines with J gene TRBJ2-7; the match to TRBD2 covers 12 bases. CDR1 KGHSY and CDR2 FQNENV come from the germline V gene. This CDR3 contains 16 residues. Trimming cost V 3 bases and J 2 bases; bases outside gene matches: 5. CDR3: CASSHSGLAGTYEQYF. The CDR3 DNA sequence: TGTGCCAGCAGCCATTCGGGACTAGCGGGTACCTACGAGCAGTACTTC.

The CDR3 reads CASTLGGGVDEQYF. The CDR3, as DNA: TGCGCCAGCACCCTAGGAGGGGGCGTCGACGAGCAGTACTTC. The chain carries TRBV5-1 and TRBJ2-7; perhaps TRBD1 as D (7 bases). Germline CDR1 is SGHRS and CDR2 is YFSETQ. The CDR3 is 14 residues long. The V end was cut by 6 bases, the J end by 5 bases, with 18 bases between.

This chain connects TRBV6-5 to TRBJ2-1; 10 bases match TRBD1. Germline assignment: CDR1 MNHEY and CDR2 SVGAGI. V lost 7 bases to trimming and J lost 4 bases; unmatched junction nucleotides: 7. This CDR3 has 15 amino acids. The CDR3 DNA sequence: TGTGCCAGCACCGGCTGGGACAGGGGATACAATGAGCAGTTCTTC. It translates to CASTGWDRGYNEQFF.

The rearrangement uses TRBV29-1 and TRBJ2-7; 7 positions agree with TRBD1. The CDR3 extends over 13 amino acids. In germline, CDR1 is SQVTM, CDR2 ANQGSEA. The ends lost 2 bases at V and 2 bases at J; junction bases unmatched: 3. For the CDR3, the DNA is TGCAGCGTTGAAAGGACAGGAACCTACGAGCAGTACTTC. This gives the protein CSVERTGTYEQYF.

This clone was seen once. V gene TRBV30 combines with J gene TRBJ1-4, with D unresolved. CDR3 size: 15 residues. V was cut by 0 bases and J by 8 bases, with 16 bases left in between. Per the germline V gene, CDR1 is GTSNPN and CDR2 is SVGIG (reference sequence). Here the CDR3 DNA reads TGTGCCTGGAGTGTGGAATATGGCGGCTGGGAAAAACTGTTTTTT. Translation gives CAWSVEYGGWEKLFF.

The rearrangement joins TRBV3-1 (or the pseudogene TRBV3-2) to TRBJ2-3; D might be TRBD2 (5 bases). The CDR3 loop spans 16 amino acids. The V end lost 6 bases, the J end lost 0 bases, and 16 bases lay between the germline ends. Per germline, CDR1 LGHDT and CDR2 YNNKEL (reference sequence). The CDR3 sequence is CASRNQRLPSTDTQYF. DNA of the CDR3: TGTGCCAGCAGGAACCAGCGGCTTCCTAGCACAGATACGCAGTATTTT.

This chain connects TRBV10-2 to TRBJ1-1, with D hard to call. V shed 8 bases and J shed 0 bases, with 13 bases lying between them. The CDR3 runs to 14 residues. Germline lookup yields CDR1 WSHSY and CDR2 SAAADI. CDR3 sequence (DNA): TGCGCCAGCGCCGGATTGGGCATGAACACTGAAGCTTTCTTT. This translates into CASAGLGMNTEAFF.

This clone has just one count. The rearrangement uses TRBV6-5 and TRBJ1-4, with TRBD1 matching 7 bases. There are 15 residues in the CDR3. Per the germline V gene, CDR1 is MNHEY and CDR2 is SVGAGI. J lost 6 bases, V lost 6 bases, and 10 bases had no gene match. DNA for the CDR3: TGTGCCAGCAGGACGACAGGGAGAATCGATGAAAAACTGTTTTTT. It translates to CASRTTGRIDEKLFF.

The chain recombines TRBV6-5 with TRBJ1-2, with 7 bases that match TRBD1. Losses at the gene ends were 4 bases for V and 7 bases for J; bases not matched to a gene: 9. The CDR3 extends over 14 amino acids. CDR1 is MNHEY, CDR2 SVGAGI, per germline. The CDR3 region is CASSWDHRGSGYTF. The DNA of the CDR3 is TGTGCCAGCAGTTGGGATCACAGGGGTAGTGGCTACACCTTC.

The gene calls are TRBV5-1 and TRBJ1-1, with a tentative D call TRBD1 (6 bases). The CDR3 has 15 amino acids. V dropped 0 bases and J dropped 3 bases, with 12 bases sitting between them. CDR1 SGHRS and CDR2 YFSETQ come from the germline V gene. The CDR3 DNA reads TGCGCCAGCAGCTTGGACAGGGCCTCCGACACTGAAGCTTTCTTT. Its translation: CASSLDRASDTEAFF.

The J gene is TRBJ2-1, the V gene TRBV4-3; TRBD2 matches at 7 bases. V shed 1 base, J shed 0 bases, and the junction held 9 bases outside the gene matches. This CDR3 has 18 amino acids. Looked up from germline, CDR1 is LGHNA and CDR2 is YSLEER. The DNA of the CDR3 is TGCGCCAGCAGCCAAGCGATCCTAGCGGACCCCTCCTACAATGAGCAGTTCTTC. Translated: CASSQAILADPSYNEQFF.

Only a few counts were recorded for this clone. The rearrangement links TRBV7-3 to TRBJ1-6; no clear D. In germline, CDR1 is SGHTA, CDR2 FQGTGA. The CDR3 is 15 amino acids. Between the trimmed V and J ends, which lost 0 bases and 7 bases, there was a span of 10 bases. DNA for the CDR3: TGTGCCAGCAGCTTAACGGGCGGGTACAATTCACCCCTCCACTTT. Translated: CASSLTGGYNSPLHF.

This clone was found a few times. J is TRBJ1-5 and V is TRBV5-6; D gene ambiguous. Trimming pared 0 bases from V and 8 bases from J, leaving 6 bases between. The CDR3 spans 12 residues. Germline CDR1 reads SGHDT; CDR2 reads YYEEEE. The CDR3 nucleotides are TGTGCCAGCAGCTTGGGATTAGAGCCCCAGCATTTT. Amino acid sequence: CASSLGLEPQHF.

The chain recombines TRBV10-3 with TRBJ1-1, with D perhaps TRBD1 (5 bases). This CDR3 contains 13 residues. V was cut by 4 bases and J by 3 bases, with 9 bases left in between. Germline assignment: CDR1 ENHRY and CDR2 SYGVKD. The CDR3 loop is CAISAPGYTEAFF. The CDR3 DNA follows: TGTGCCATCAGTGCACCAGGGTACACTGAAGCTTTCTTT.

V and J are TRBV9 and TRBJ1-2; D ambiguous. V shed 5 bases and J shed 3 bases, with 8 bases lying between them. Germline V gives CDR1 SGDLS, CDR2 YYNGEE. This CDR3 is built from 12 residues. The DNA for the CDR3 is TGTGCCAGCAGTGAGGCCGACTATGGCTACACCTTC. Residues: CASSEADYGYTF.

The rearrangement uses TRBV4-1 and TRBJ1-2; D is perhaps TRBD1 (5 bases). CDR1 and CDR2 from the germline V gene are MGHRA and YSYEKL. V was trimmed by 1 base and J by 2 bases, leaving 11 bases between them. The CDR3 runs 15 residues. The CDR3 DNA is TGCGCCAGCAGCCAAGTGAATTCAGGGAACTATGGCTACACCTTC. It is translated as CASSQVNSGNYGYTF.

This rearrangement joins TRBV10-3 to TRBJ2-5, with a tentative D call TRBD1 (5 bases). The CDR3 has 15 residues. CDR1 and CDR2 (germline): ENHRY, SYGVKD. V lost 6 bases and J lost 0, with 14 bases in between. The chain's CDR3 is CAIRDTQTHQETQYF. The DNA of the CDR3 is TGTGCCATCAGGGACACGCAAACCCACCAAGAGACCCAGTACTTC.

This chain joins TRBV28 and TRBJ2-2; TRBD2 matches 9 bases. The J segment lost 6 bases and the V segment lost 4 bases, leaving 9 bases of the junction unmatched. Germline lookup yields CDR1 MDHEN and CDR2 SYDVKM. The CDR3 is 16 amino acids. The CDR3 nucleotides are TGTGCCAGCAGTTCCAATGAGCGGGGGGTAGCCGGGGAGCTGTTTTTT. This gives the protein CASSSNERGVAGELFF.